A single sample is the source of the 10 T cell receptor beta chains below, sequenced in a study of T-cell reconstitution after alpha-beta-depleted transplantation in children. For TCRbeta, the library was prepared with unique molecular identifiers. TCRdb recomputed calls from the PCR reads with MiXCR, one row per CDR3 protein. The top ten clones hold about 4% of a sample with about 610,000 distinct CDR3 sequences, over 9.5% of them seen once. Source: PBMCs from the stem cell graft donor, taken from the stem cell graft. Source of these receptors: a human donor who donated a stem cell graft to a child with acute myeloid leukemia.

This chain connects TRBV12-3 or TRBV12-4 to TRBJ1-2; no firm D call. Trimming left V 7 bases short and J 6 bases short, with 15 bases between. This CDR3 has 13 residues. The CDR3 region has the DNA TGTGCCAGCAATGCCGGGGTAGGGAATGGCTACACCTTC. Translation gives CASNAGVGNGYTF.

There are a few counts of this clonotype. V and J are TRBV10-3 and TRBJ2-1; D may match TRBD1 or TRBD2 (5 bases each). Deletions cut 10 bases from V and 7 bases from J, with 17 bases between. CDR1 ENHRY and CDR2 SYGVKD come from the germline V gene. The CDR3 length is 13 residues. DNA for the CDR3: TGTGCCACCGGCCCCAGGGACCTTAATGAGCAGTTCTTC. As protein: CATGPRDLNEQFF.

This clonotype was seen only a few times. The rearrangement uses TRBV20-1 and TRBJ1-1; D ambiguous. Trimming cost V 0 bases and J 12 bases, with 23 bases left between them. CDR1 is DFQATT and CDR2 is SNEGSKA in the germline V gene (reference sequence). This CDR3 region has 15 residues. Here the CDR3 reads CSARDSRVPVGEPFF. CDR3 coding DNA: TGCAGTGCTAGAGACTCTCGGGTGCCTGTGGGAGAGCCTTTCTTT.

This clonotype was detected many times. V gene TRBV12-3 or TRBV12-4 combines with J gene TRBJ1-2, with TRBD1 identical over 9 bases. CDR3 length: 15 amino acids. V shed 7 bases and J 4 bases; nucleotides not matched to a gene: 10. The CDR3 sequence: CASTPGQGNVYGYTF. In DNA, the CDR3 is TGTGCCAGCACCCCGGGACAGGGAAATGTCTATGGCTACACCTTC.

J is TRBJ2-7 and V is TRBV7-2; tentatively, D is TRBD2 (6 bases). The V end was cut by 0 bases, the J end by 0 bases, with 9 bases between. This CDR3 comprises 15 residues. CDR1 and CDR2 from the germline V gene are SGHTA and FQGNSA. For the CDR3, the DNA is TGTGCCAGCAGCTTAGCGGGAGGCCGCTCCTACGAGCAGTACTTC. Encoded protein: CASSLAGGRSYEQYF.

In its sample, this clonotype was seen many times. CDR3 sequence: CATSRDSIGELFF. CDR3 in DNA: TGTGCCACCAGCAGAGATAGTATCGGGGAGCTGTTTTTT. The rearrangement links TRBV15 to TRBJ2-2; D is uncertain. The CDR3 length is 13 residues. V was trimmed by 0 bases and J by 7 bases, leaving 6 bases between them. Germline V lookup: CDR1 LNHNV, CDR2 YYDKDF (reference sequence).

Ten or more counts support this clonotype. The chain combines TRBV3-1 with TRBJ2-1, with D hard to call. Trimming took 0 bases from V and 6 from J, leaving 12 bases between them. Germline-derived CDR1 and CDR2 are LGHDT and YNNKEL (reference sequence). CDR3 length: 15 residues. In DNA form, the CDR3 reads TGTGCCAGCAGCCAAGATGGGCTTCCGACCAATGAGCAGTTCTTC. Translating it yields CASSQDGLPTNEQFF.

The gene calls are TRBV20-1 and TRBJ1-1; 7 bases fit TRBD1. The CDR3 is 15 residues long. CDR1 is DFQATT and CDR2 is SNEGSKA in the germline V gene (reference sequence). Trimming at V came to 0 bases and at J to 5 bases, leaving 9 bases not matched to a gene. Here the CDR3 reads CSAREPGGVGTEAFF. The CDR3 nucleotides are TGCAGTGCTAGAGAACCAGGGGGGGTAGGGACTGAAGCTTTCTTT.

This clonotype was recorded many times. This chain uses TRBV20-1 with TRBJ2-1; D unresolved. Per the germline V gene, CDR1 is DFQATT and CDR2 is SNEGSKA (reference sequence). This CDR3 is 11 amino acids long. Trimming took off 4 bases at V and 9 bases at J, with 10 bases between the two ends. Written as DNA, the CDR3 is TGCAGTGCTACAAAATCTGGTGAGCAGTTCTTC. This gives the protein CSATKSGEQFF.

This clonotype was seen just once. The chain combines TRBV5-1 with TRBJ2-7; D might be TRBD2 (5 bases). CDR1 and CDR2 (germline): SGHRS, YFSETQ. The CDR3 consists of 13 residues. Trimming shortened V by 6 bases and J by 6 bases, and 16 bases separated the two germline ends. The CDR3 reads CASKETGIAEQYF. As DNA, the CDR3 is TGCGCCAGCAAGGAGACCGGGATAGCCGAGCAGTACTTC.